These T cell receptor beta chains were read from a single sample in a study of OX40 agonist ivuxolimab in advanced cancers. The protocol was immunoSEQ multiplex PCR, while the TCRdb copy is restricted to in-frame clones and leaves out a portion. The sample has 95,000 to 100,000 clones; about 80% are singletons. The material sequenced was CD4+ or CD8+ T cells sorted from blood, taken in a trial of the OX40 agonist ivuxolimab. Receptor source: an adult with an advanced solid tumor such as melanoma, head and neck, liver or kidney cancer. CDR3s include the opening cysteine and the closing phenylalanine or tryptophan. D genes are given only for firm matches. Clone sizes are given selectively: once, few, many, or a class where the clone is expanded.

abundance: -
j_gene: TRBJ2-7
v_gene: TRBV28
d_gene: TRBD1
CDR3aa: CASSGQGVHEQYF
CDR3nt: TGTGCCAGCAGCGGACAGGGGGTCCACGAGCAGTACTTC

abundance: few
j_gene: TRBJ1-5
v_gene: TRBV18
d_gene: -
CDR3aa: CASSPGSGNQPQHF
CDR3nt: TGTGCCAGCTCACCGGGCAGTGGCAATCAGCCCCAGCATTTT

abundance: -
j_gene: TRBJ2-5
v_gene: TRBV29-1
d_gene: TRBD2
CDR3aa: CSVGLAGGRETQYF
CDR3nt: TGCAGCGTTGGACTTGCGGGAGGGCGGGAGACCCAGTACTTC

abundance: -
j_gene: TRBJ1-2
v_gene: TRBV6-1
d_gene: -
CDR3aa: CASRKITSGYTF
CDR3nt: TGTGCCAGCAGGAAGATCACTAGTGGCTACACCTTC

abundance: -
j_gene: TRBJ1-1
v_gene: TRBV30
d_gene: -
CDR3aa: CAWSSNGLPGEAFF
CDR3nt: TGTGCCTGGAGTTCGAACGGACTCCCCGGGGAAGCTTTCTTT

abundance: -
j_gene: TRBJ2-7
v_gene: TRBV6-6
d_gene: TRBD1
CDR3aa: CASRDRGGSYEQYF
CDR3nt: TGTGCCAGCCGCGACAGGGGAGGCTCCTACGAGCAGTACTTC

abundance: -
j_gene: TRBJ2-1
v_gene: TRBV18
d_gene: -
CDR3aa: CASSPPETRGEQFF
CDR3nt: TGTGCCAGCTCACCACCCGAGACCCGCGGCGAGCAGTTCTTC

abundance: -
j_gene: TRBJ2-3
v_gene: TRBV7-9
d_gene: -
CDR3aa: CASSPQGRPDTQYF
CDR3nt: TGTGCCAGCAGCCCTCAGGGAAGGCCAGATACGCAGTATTTT

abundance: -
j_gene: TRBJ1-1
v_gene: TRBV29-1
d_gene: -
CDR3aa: CSVHPTGWGTEAFF
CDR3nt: TGCAGCGTTCATCCGACAGGATGGGGAACTGAAGCTTTCTTT

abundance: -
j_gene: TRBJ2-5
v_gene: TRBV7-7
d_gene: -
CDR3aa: CASSGARGLQEETQYF
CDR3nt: TGTGCCAGCAGCGGCGCGCGGGGGCTCCAAGAAGAGACCCAGTACTTC

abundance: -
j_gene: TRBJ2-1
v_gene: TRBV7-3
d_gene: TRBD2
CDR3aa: CASSLIAGGPYNEQFF
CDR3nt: TGTGCCAGCAGCTTGATAGCGGGGGGCCCCTACAATGAGCAGTTCTTC

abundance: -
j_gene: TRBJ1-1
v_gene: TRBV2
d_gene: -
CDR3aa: CASSEVRGGTEAFF
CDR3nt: TGTGCCAGCAGTGAAGTGAGGGGGGGCACTGAAGCTTTCTTT

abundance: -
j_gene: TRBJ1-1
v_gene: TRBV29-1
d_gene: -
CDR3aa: CSVADIEAFF
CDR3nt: TGCAGCGTCGCGGACATTGAAGCTTTCTTT

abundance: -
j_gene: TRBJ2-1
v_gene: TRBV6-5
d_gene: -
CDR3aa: CASSYSGLLAAEQFF
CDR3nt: TGTGCCAGCAGTTACTCTGGACTACTTGCCGCTGAGCAGTTCTTC

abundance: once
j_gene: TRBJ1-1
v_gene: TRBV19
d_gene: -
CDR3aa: CASSSGPGLEAFF
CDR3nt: TGTGCCAGTAGTAGTGGGCCGGGGCTTGAAGCTTTCTTT

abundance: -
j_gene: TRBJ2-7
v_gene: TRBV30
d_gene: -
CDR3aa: CAWSRGQTYEQYF
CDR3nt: TGTGCCTGGAGTCGAGGACAGACGTACGAGCAGTACTTC

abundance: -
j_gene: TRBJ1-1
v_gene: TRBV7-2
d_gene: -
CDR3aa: CASSPHGGVGTEAFF
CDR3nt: TGTGCCAGCAGCCCCCACGGGGGCGTAGGCACTGAAGCTTTCTTT

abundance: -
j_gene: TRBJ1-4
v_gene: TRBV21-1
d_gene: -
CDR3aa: CASSEGTSGARREKLFF
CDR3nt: TGTGCCAGCAGCGAGGGGACTTCTGGGGCCCGACGGGAAAAACTGTTTTTT

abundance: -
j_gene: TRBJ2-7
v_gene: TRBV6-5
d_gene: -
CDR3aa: CASSSDPRGYSYEQYF
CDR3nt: TGTGCCAGCAGTTCCGATCCCCGGGGGTACTCCTACGAGCAGTACTTC

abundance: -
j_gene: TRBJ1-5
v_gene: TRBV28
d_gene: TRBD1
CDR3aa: CASRVRGLGQPQHF
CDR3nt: TGTGCCAGCAGAGTAAGGGGGCTCGGTCAGCCCCAGCATTTT

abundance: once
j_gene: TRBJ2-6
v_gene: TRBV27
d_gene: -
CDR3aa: CASSPPGHHSGANVLTF
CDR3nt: TGTGCCAGCAGTCCCCCGGGACATCACTCTGGGGCCAACGTCCTGACTTTC

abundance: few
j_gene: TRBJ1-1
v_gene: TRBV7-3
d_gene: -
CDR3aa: CASSSNRDTEAFF
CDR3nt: TGTGCCAGCAGCTCCAACAGGGATACTGAAGCTTTCTTT

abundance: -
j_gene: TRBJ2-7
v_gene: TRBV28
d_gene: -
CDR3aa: CASSRTASPTYEQYF
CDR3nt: TGTGCCAGCAGCCGGACCGCATCCCCTACCTACGAGCAGTACTTC

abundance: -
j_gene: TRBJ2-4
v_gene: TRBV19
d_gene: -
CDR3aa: CASSIQGGIQYF
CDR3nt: TGTGCCAGTAGTATCCAGGGGGGCATTCAGTACTTC

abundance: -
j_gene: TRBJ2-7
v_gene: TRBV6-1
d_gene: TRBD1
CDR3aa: CASSDRGISYEQYF
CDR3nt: TGTGCCAGCAGTGACAGGGGGATCTCCTACGAGCAGTACTTC

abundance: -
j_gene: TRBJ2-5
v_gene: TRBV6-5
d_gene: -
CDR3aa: CASSPTYLGETQYF
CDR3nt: TGTGCCAGCAGTCCGACTTACCTGGGAGAGACCCAGTACTTC

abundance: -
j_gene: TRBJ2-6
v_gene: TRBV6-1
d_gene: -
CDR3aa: CASSEQANSGANVLTF
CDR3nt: TGTGCCAGCAGTGAACAGGCTAACTCTGGGGCCAACGTCCTGACTTTC

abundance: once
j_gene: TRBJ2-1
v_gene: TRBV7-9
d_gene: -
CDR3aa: CASSLAGGGVYNEQFF
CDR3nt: TGTGCCAGCAGCTTAGCGGGCGGGGGCGTTTACAATGAGCAGTTCTTC

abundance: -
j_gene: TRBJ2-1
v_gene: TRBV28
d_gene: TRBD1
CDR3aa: CASSTDRGYYNEQFF
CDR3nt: TGTGCCAGCAGTACGGACAGGGGATACTACAATGAGCAGTTCTTC

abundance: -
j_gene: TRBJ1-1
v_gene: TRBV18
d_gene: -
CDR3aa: CASSPNTMNTEAFF
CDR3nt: TGTGCCAGCTCACCAAATACCATGAACACTGAAGCTTTCTTT

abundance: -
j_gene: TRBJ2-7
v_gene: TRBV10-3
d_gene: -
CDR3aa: CAISEEGALFPYEQYF
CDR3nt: TGTGCCATCAGTGAGGAGGGTGCCCTTTTCCCCTACGAGCAGTACTTC

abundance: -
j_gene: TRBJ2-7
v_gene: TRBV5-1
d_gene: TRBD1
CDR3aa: CASSFGQGVYEQYF
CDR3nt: TGCGCCAGCAGCTTTGGACAGGGGGTCTACGAGCAGTACTTC

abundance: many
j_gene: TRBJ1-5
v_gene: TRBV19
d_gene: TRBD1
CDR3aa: CASTLGGFNQPQHF
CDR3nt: TGTGCCAGTACCCTAGGGGGCTTCAATCAGCCCCAGCATTTT

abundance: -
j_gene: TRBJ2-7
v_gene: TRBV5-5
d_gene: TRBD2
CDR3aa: CASSSGLAGGYEQYF
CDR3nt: TGTGCCAGCAGCTCGGGACTAGCGGGAGGCTACGAGCAGTACTTC

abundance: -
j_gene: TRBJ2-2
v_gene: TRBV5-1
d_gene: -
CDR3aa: CASTLGGETRTGELFF
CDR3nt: TGCGCCAGCACACTTGGAGGGGAAACGCGGACCGGGGAGCTGTTTTTT

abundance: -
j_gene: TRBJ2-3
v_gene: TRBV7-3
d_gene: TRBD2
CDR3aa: CASSKGRVASDTRYF
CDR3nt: TGTGCCAGCAGCAAGGGGAGGGTAGCCTCAGATACGCGGTATTTT

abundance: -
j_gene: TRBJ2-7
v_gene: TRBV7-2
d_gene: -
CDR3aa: CASSLSGRGSDEQYF
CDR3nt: TGTGCCAGCAGCTTGAGTGGCAGGGGAAGCGACGAGCAGTACTTC

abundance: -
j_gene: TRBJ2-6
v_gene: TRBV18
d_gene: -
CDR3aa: CASSPRRASGANVLTF
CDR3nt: TGTGCCAGCTCACCACGACGCGCCTCTGGGGCCAACGTCCTGACTTTC

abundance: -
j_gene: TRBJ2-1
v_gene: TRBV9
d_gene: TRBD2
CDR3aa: CASSGSGGSQFF
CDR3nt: TGTGCCAGCAGCGGTAGCGGGGGCTCGCAGTTCTTC

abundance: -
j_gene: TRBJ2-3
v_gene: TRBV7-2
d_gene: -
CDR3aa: CASSGLGTDTQYF
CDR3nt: TGTGCCAGCTCCGGACTGGGGACAGATACGCAGTATTTT

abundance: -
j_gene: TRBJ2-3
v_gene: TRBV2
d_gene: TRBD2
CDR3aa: CASSPSGASTDTQYF
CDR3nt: TGTGCCAGCAGTCCTAGCGGGGCTAGCACAGATACGCAGTATTTT

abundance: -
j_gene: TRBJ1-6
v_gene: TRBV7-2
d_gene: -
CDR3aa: CASSEGVPPLHF
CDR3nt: TGTGCCAGCAGCGAGGGTGTTCCACCCCTCCACTTT

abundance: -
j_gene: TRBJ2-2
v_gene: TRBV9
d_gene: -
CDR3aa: CASSVVQTGELFF
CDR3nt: TGTGCCAGCAGCGTAGTGCAAACCGGGGAGCTGTTTTTT

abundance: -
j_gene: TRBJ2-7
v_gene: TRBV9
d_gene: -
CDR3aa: CASSVAGEAYEQYF
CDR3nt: TGTGCCAGCAGCGTAGCGGGAGAGGCCTACGAGCAGTACTTC

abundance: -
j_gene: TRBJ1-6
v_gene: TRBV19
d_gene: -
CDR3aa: CASSWGGDSPLHF
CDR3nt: TGTGCCAGTAGTTGGGGGGGAGATTCACCCCTCCACTTT

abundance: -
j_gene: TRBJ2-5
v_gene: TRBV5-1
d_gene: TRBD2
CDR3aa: CASSLDLAGGGTQYF
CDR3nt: TGCGCCAGCAGCTTGGATCTAGCGGGGGGAGGGACCCAGTACTTC

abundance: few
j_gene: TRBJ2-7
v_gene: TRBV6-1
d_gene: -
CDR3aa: CASSAIYEQYF
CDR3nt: TGTGCCAGCAGTGCCATCTACGAGCAGTACTTC

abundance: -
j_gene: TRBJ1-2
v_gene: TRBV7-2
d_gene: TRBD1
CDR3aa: CASSGQGYGYTF
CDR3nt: TGTGCCAGCAGCGGACAGGGATATGGCTACACCTTC

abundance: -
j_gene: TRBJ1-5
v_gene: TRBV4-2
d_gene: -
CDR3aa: CASSSRVASNQPQHF
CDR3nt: TGTGCCAGCAGCTCTAGGGTAGCGAGCAATCAGCCCCAGCATTTT

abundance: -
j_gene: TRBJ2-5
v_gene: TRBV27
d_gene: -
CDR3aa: CASSFDPDFRTQYF
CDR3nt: TGTGCCAGCAGTTTTGACCCGGACTTCAGGACCCAGTACTTC

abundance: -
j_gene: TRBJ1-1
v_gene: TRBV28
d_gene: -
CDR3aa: CASSSPRGLNTEAFF
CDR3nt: TGTGCCAGCAGTTCTCCCCGGGGGCTGAACACTGAAGCTTTCTTT